Here is one T cell receptor (beta chain) with its context. Germline CDR1 reads MDHEN; CDR2 reads SYDVKM. This CDR3 contains 15 residues. V was shortened by 6 bases and J by 1 base, with 13 bases between the two germline ends. This sample stems from a study of blood T cell repertoires in COVID-19. Whole-study context: Spain, Italy and the United States supplied samples that represented acute and convalescent COVID-19. PBMCs, B-cell-depleted T cells, or T cells were the source of the cDNA or gDNA that made up the material.

How the authors handled the data: Scientists estimated how many nucleated cells there were by amplifying reference gene primers. Clones were sequenced by immunoSEQ multiplex PCR, and TCRdb holds only the in-frame ones, with some missing. V, J and clone size are those of that table, while D and trimming were read from the DNA. The sample carries 55,000 to 75,000 clones, about nine tenths recorded once. This chain joins TRBV28 and TRBJ1-5; D call uncertain. This receptor was identified in a man in his fifties with active COVID-19. Specimen: peripheral blood. CDR3 residues: CASRPLGESNQPQHF. The CDR3 coding sequence is TGTGCCAGCAGACCCCTGGGAGAGAGCAATCAGCCCCAGCATTTT.